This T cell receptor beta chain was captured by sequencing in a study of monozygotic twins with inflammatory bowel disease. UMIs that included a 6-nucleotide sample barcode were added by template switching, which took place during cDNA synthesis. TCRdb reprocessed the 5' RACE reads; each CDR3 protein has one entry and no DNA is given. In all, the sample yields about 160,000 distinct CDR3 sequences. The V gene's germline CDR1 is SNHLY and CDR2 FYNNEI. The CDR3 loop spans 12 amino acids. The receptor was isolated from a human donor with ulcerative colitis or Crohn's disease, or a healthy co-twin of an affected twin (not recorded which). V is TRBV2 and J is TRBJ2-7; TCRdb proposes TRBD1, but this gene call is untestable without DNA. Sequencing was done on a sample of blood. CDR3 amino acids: CASSEAGTARSF.